This record concerns one TCR beta chain sequence. Its antigen is not identified. The sample belongs to a study of shared clonotypes between healthy human individuals. Study-level findings and limits: The authors expected sequencing depth to affect clonotype sharing among donors.

The germline V gene encodes CDR1 MNHEY and CDR2 SVGAGI. CDR3 length equals 14 residues. Trimming cost V 5 bases and J 6 bases; bases outside gene matches: 9. Using immunoSEQ multiplex PCR, the repertoire was profiled, and TCRdb retains in-frame clones only, with some absent. The sample carries about 2 million clones, around 95% recorded once. Caucasian adults living in Nashville, Tennessee, provided all samples. Source material: naive CD4+ T cells sorted from blood. Noted subset: CD45RA+ positively selected. This sequence was found in a man aged 18 to 30 in good health. This chain uses TRBV6-5 with TRBJ2-7; TRBD1 matches at 8 bases. This CDR3 reads CASSTGGALIEQYF. Here the CDR3 DNA reads TGTGCCAGCAGTACAGGGGGAGCATTAATCGAGCAGTACTTC.